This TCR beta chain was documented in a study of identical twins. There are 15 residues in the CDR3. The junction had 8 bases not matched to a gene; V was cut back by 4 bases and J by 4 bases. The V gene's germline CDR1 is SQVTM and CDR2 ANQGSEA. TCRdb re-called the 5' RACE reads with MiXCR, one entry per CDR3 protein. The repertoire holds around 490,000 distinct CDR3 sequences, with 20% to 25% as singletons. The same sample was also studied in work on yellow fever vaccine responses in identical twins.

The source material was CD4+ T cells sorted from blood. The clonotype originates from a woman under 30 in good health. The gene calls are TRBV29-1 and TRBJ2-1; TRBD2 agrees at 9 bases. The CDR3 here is CSVGKLAGVYNEQFF. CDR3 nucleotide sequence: TGCAGCGTTGGCAAACTAGCGGGTGTATACAATGAGCAGTTCTTC.